This T cell receptor (beta chain) appears in the sequencing data of a study of cytomegalovirus exposure and HLA in healthy donors. The study ran its PCR with 60 Vbeta and 13 Jbeta primers. The assay was immunoSEQ multiplex PCR, and TCRdb's table has in-frame clones only and misses some. The repertoire holds roughly 48,000 clones, with over 70% as singletons. Findings of the study overall: Being productive about 87% or about 30% of the time was typical of most TCR beta V segments in an earlier analysis. It was likely that a cluster of highly shared sequence variants was a sequencing artifact.

About this clone: The antigen is unknown.

The receptor comes from a young man in good health and CMV-seronegative. Sample: PBMCs.

The CDR3 loop is CASSSRLAGDNEQFF. DNA of the CDR3: TGCGCCAGCAGCTCCCGACTAGCGGGAGACAATGAGCAGTTCTTC. V gene TRBV5-1 combines with J gene TRBJ2-1; 12 bases match TRBD2. The CDR3 is 15 amino acids. Per germline, CDR1 SGHRS and CDR2 YFSETQ. The V segment lost 3 bases and the J segment 5 bases; nucleotides outside the gene matches: 3.